This record looks at one T cell receptor (beta chain) sequence and its context. The data belong to a study of blood T cell repertoires in COVID-19. Background on the study: There were acute and convalescent COVID-19 samples, and they came from the United States, Italy and Spain. T cells, B-cell-depleted T cells, or PBMCs provided the cDNA or gDNA that served as material.

In the authors' methods: For nucleated cells, counts were estimated from reference gene primer amplification. Here immunoSEQ multiplex PCR was the method, and the copy in TCRdb shows in-frame clones only, minus some. The V and J calls and clone size come from that table; D and trimming were worked out from the DNA. The data contain over 200,000 clones, roughly 80% of them singletons. The germline gives CDR1 MNHEY, CDR2 SVGEGT. This CDR3 has 15 residues. V shed 2 bases and J shed 5 bases, with 12 bases lying between them. The chain couples TRBV6-2 or TRBV6-3 to TRBJ1-4; D gene ambiguous. This clonotype was obtained from a human donor in a cohort sampled during active COVID-19. Material for sequencing was peripheral blood. Here the CDR3 DNA reads TGTGCCAGCAGTTACGCCCCGGGAGGGAATGAAAAACTGTTTTTT. Its translation: CASSYAPGGNEKLFF.